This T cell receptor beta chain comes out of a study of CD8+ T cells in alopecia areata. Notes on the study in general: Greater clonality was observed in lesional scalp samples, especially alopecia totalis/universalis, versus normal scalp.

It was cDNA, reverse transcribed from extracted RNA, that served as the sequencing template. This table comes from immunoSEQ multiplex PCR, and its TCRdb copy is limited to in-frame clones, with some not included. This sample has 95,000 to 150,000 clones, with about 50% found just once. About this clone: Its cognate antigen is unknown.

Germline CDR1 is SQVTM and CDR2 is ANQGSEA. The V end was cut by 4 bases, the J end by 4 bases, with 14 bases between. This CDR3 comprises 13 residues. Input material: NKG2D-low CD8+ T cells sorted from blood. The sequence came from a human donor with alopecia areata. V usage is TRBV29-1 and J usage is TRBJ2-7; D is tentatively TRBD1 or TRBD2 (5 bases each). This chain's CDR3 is CSVVGTSLYEQYF. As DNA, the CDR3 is TGCAGCGTTGTTGGGACGAGCCTATACGAGCAGTACTTC.